A single sample gave rise to the 16 T cell receptor beta chains below, sequenced in a study of identifying expanded T cells in peripheral blood (dated 2019 in TCRdb). Receptor libraries were prepared by the immunoSEQ multiplex PCR assay. As stored in TCRdb, this immuneACCESS dataset retains in-frame rearrangements with V and J assigned. A fraction of the clones does not appear; measured against another copy, unresolved V genes explain less than half of the discrepancy, and the remainder lacks a known reason. The sample table holds 120,000 or so clones, of which roughly 82% were seen once. The ten most abundant clones make up 2.5% to 3.5% of the sample. The sample was blood. Receptor source: a person between 18 and 69 years old in good health.

The rearrangement links TRBV5-6 to TRBJ1-2; a weak D match, TRBD1 (5 bases). Germline-derived CDR1 and CDR2 are SGHDT and YYEEEE. V was clipped by 4 bases and J by 4 bases, with 17 bases between them. This CDR3 spans 15 amino acids. Here the CDR3 DNA reads TGTGCCAGCAGCCCAGGGCCCCCCTCTGGCTATGGCTACACCTTC. Protein product: CASSPGPPSGYGYTF.

The V and J genes are TRBV10-1 and TRBJ2-6; D uncertain. This CDR3 region has 15 residues. V was clipped by 3 bases and J by 4 bases, with 10 bases between them. The V gene's germline CDR1 is WNHNN and CDR2 SYGVQD (reference sequence). In DNA, the CDR3 is TGCGCCAGCAGTGATGAGTTCAGGGGGGCCAACGTCCTGACTTTC. It is translated as CASSDEFRGANVLTF.

This clone was seen more than once but under ten times. The chain couples TRBV19 to TRBJ1-5; D call uncertain. The CDR3 runs to 12 residues. Germline values: CDR1 LNHDA, CDR2 SQIVND (reference sequence). The V and J ends lost 6 bases and 3 bases respectively, with 6 bases between them. DNA of the CDR3: TGTGCCAGTAGACTGTCCAATCAGCCCCAGCATTTT. Encoded protein: CASRLSNQPQHF.

The rearrangement joins TRBV4-1 to TRBJ1-2; no clear D gene. Deletions cut 5 bases from V and 3 bases from J, with 16 bases between. This CDR3 region has 15 residues. Per germline, CDR1 MGHRA and CDR2 YSYEKL. CDR3 amino acids: CASSSPADFYYGYTF. DNA of the CDR3: TGCGCCAGCAGCTCCCCGGCAGATTTCTACTATGGCTACACCTTC.

This clone has only a few counts. The chain is built from TRBV2 and TRBJ2-7; TRBD2 agrees at 8 bases. Per germline, CDR1 SNHLY and CDR2 FYNNEI. Trimming at V came to 0 bases and at J to 3 bases, leaving 4 bases not matched to a gene. The CDR3 has 15 residues. CDR3 DNA sequence: TGTGCCAGCAGTGAAGCGCGGGGGGCCAACTACGAGCAGTACTTC. Its protein product is CASSEARGANYEQYF.

The V gene is TRBV19, the J gene TRBJ1-5, with D possibly matching TRBD1 (6 bases). V lost 4 bases and J lost 0, with 13 bases in between. In germline, CDR1 is LNHDA, CDR2 SQIVND (reference sequence). The CDR3 loop spans 16 amino acids. CDR3: CASSTGQRYSNQPQHF. The DNA of the CDR3 is TGTGCCAGTAGTACCGGACAGAGGTATAGCAATCAGCCCCAGCATTTT. Using reference TRBV19 and TRBJ1-5 for the parts outside the CDR3, the full variable domain is DGGITQSPKYLFRKEGQNVTLSCEQNLNHDAMYWYRQDPGQGLRLIYYSQIVNDFQKGDIAEGYSVSREKKESFPLTVTSAQKNPTAFYLCASSTGQRYSNQPQHFGDGTRLSIL.

The rearrangement links TRBV30 to TRBJ1-4; perhaps TRBD1 as D (6 bases). Germline-derived CDR1 and CDR2 are GTSNPN and SVGIG (reference sequence). The CDR3 runs to 15 residues. Trimming took off 0 bases at V and 5 bases at J, with 13 bases between the two ends. CDR3 DNA: TGTGCCTGGAGTGTACGGATGGGGGGCAATGAAAAACTGTTTTTT. The encoded protein is CAWSVRMGGNEKLFF.

This sequence joins TRBV2 and TRBJ2-7; TRBD1 matches 10 bases. With 9 bases clipped from V and 6 bases from J, the junction kept 11 bases outside the gene matches. The CDR3 is 14 amino acids. Per germline, CDR1 SNHLY and CDR2 FYNNEI. CDR3 DNA sequence: TGTGCCAGTTACGGCGGACAGGGGGTTGTCGAGCAGTACTTC. This gives the protein CASYGGQGVVEQYF.

The genes are TRBV9 and TRBJ1-3, with D perhaps matching TRBD1 (5 bases). Germline V lookup: CDR1 SGDLS, CDR2 YYNGEE. The CDR3 runs 13 residues. V lost 0 bases to trimming and J lost 10 bases, with 11 bases between them. The CDR3 DNA sequence: TGTGCCAGCAGCGTAGCCGGTGGGGGAACCATATATTTT. It encodes CASSVAGGGTIYF. The entire variable domain, with the rest obtained from reference TRBV9 and TRBJ1-3, is as follows: DSGVTQTPKHLITATGQRVTLRCSPRSGDLSVYWYQQSLDQGLQFLIQYYNGEERAKGNILERFSAQQFPDLHSELNLSSLELGDSALYFCASSVAGGGTIYFGEGSWLTVV.

CDR3 residues: CASSPRYTDNEAFF. The CDR3 nucleotides are TGTGCCAGCAGCCCCCGCTACACGGACAATGAAGCTTTCTTT. The rearrangement links TRBV7-8 to TRBJ1-1; perhaps TRBD1 as D (5 bases). Trimming took off 5 bases at V and 7 bases at J, with 17 bases between the two ends. Per the germline V gene, CDR1 is SGHVS and CDR2 is FQNEAQ. CDR3 size: 14 residues.

This chain connects TRBV18 to TRBJ2-2; D remains unclear. V dropped 4 bases and J dropped 3 bases, with 12 bases sitting between them. The CDR3 runs 15 residues. Per the germline V gene, CDR1 is KGHSH and CDR2 is LQKENI. CDR3 DNA: TGTGCCAGCTCACTTCGCGATTCCGACACCGGGGAGCTGTTTTTT. It translates to CASSLRDSDTGELFF.

J is TRBJ2-7 and V is TRBV6-1, with 7 bases identical to TRBD1. V lost 8 bases to trimming and J lost 0 bases; unmatched junction nucleotides: 4. The CDR3 consists of 13 residues. CDR1 and CDR2 (germline): MNHNS, SASEGT. Here the CDR3 DNA reads TGTGCCAGCCACAGGGGACCCTCCTACGAGCAGTACTTC. Its protein is CASHRGPSYEQYF.

This chain links TRBV19 with TRBJ2-5; 7 positions match TRBD1. V trimming: 8 bases; J trimming: 1 base; junction bases outside the gene matches: 7. CDR3 length: 14 amino acids. The germline V gene has CDR1 LNHDA and CDR2 SQIVND (reference sequence). For the CDR3, the DNA is TGTGCCAGTCGGGAAACAGGGGCCCAAGAGACCCAGTACTTC. Encoded protein: CASRETGAQETQYF. The full variable domain, rest sourced from reference TRBV19 and TRBJ2-5, is DGGITQSPKYLFRKEGQNVTLSCEQNLNHDAMYWYRQDPGQGLRLIYYSQIVNDFQKGDIAEGYSVSREKKESFPLTVTSAQKNPTAFYLCASRETGAQETQYFGPGTRLLVL.

The chain is built from TRBV27 and TRBJ2-7; D might be TRBD1 or TRBD2, each matching 5 bases. Germline V gene data show CDR1 as MNHEY and CDR2 as SMNVEV (reference sequence). The CDR3 is made up of 15 amino acids. V dropped 7 bases and J dropped 5 bases, with 21 bases sitting between them. CDR3 nucleotide sequence: TGTGCCAGCATGTTGGGACGGCGAGGGGTTGACGAGCAGTACTTC. It is translated as CASMLGRRGVDEQYF.

V and J are TRBV7-9 and TRBJ1-5; no reliable D call. V was cut by 3 bases and J by 3 bases, with 3 bases left in between. CDR1 and CDR2 (germline): SEHNR, FQNEAQ (reference sequence). The CDR3 extends over 12 amino acids. CDR3 protein: CASSFPNQPQHF. The CDR3 region has the DNA TGTGCCAGCAGCTTCCCCAATCAGCCCCAGCATTTT.

The chain carries TRBV6-5 and TRBJ2-2; 11 nucleotides line up with TRBD1. Germline V gene sequence: CDR1 MNHEY, CDR2 SVGAGI. V gave up 5 bases and J gave up 4 bases; unmatched junction bases: 3. This CDR3 spans 15 amino acids. This chain's CDR3 is CASSQDRGLTGELFF. The CDR3, as DNA: TGTGCCAGCAGTCAGGACAGGGGGCTCACCGGGGAGCTGTTTTTT.